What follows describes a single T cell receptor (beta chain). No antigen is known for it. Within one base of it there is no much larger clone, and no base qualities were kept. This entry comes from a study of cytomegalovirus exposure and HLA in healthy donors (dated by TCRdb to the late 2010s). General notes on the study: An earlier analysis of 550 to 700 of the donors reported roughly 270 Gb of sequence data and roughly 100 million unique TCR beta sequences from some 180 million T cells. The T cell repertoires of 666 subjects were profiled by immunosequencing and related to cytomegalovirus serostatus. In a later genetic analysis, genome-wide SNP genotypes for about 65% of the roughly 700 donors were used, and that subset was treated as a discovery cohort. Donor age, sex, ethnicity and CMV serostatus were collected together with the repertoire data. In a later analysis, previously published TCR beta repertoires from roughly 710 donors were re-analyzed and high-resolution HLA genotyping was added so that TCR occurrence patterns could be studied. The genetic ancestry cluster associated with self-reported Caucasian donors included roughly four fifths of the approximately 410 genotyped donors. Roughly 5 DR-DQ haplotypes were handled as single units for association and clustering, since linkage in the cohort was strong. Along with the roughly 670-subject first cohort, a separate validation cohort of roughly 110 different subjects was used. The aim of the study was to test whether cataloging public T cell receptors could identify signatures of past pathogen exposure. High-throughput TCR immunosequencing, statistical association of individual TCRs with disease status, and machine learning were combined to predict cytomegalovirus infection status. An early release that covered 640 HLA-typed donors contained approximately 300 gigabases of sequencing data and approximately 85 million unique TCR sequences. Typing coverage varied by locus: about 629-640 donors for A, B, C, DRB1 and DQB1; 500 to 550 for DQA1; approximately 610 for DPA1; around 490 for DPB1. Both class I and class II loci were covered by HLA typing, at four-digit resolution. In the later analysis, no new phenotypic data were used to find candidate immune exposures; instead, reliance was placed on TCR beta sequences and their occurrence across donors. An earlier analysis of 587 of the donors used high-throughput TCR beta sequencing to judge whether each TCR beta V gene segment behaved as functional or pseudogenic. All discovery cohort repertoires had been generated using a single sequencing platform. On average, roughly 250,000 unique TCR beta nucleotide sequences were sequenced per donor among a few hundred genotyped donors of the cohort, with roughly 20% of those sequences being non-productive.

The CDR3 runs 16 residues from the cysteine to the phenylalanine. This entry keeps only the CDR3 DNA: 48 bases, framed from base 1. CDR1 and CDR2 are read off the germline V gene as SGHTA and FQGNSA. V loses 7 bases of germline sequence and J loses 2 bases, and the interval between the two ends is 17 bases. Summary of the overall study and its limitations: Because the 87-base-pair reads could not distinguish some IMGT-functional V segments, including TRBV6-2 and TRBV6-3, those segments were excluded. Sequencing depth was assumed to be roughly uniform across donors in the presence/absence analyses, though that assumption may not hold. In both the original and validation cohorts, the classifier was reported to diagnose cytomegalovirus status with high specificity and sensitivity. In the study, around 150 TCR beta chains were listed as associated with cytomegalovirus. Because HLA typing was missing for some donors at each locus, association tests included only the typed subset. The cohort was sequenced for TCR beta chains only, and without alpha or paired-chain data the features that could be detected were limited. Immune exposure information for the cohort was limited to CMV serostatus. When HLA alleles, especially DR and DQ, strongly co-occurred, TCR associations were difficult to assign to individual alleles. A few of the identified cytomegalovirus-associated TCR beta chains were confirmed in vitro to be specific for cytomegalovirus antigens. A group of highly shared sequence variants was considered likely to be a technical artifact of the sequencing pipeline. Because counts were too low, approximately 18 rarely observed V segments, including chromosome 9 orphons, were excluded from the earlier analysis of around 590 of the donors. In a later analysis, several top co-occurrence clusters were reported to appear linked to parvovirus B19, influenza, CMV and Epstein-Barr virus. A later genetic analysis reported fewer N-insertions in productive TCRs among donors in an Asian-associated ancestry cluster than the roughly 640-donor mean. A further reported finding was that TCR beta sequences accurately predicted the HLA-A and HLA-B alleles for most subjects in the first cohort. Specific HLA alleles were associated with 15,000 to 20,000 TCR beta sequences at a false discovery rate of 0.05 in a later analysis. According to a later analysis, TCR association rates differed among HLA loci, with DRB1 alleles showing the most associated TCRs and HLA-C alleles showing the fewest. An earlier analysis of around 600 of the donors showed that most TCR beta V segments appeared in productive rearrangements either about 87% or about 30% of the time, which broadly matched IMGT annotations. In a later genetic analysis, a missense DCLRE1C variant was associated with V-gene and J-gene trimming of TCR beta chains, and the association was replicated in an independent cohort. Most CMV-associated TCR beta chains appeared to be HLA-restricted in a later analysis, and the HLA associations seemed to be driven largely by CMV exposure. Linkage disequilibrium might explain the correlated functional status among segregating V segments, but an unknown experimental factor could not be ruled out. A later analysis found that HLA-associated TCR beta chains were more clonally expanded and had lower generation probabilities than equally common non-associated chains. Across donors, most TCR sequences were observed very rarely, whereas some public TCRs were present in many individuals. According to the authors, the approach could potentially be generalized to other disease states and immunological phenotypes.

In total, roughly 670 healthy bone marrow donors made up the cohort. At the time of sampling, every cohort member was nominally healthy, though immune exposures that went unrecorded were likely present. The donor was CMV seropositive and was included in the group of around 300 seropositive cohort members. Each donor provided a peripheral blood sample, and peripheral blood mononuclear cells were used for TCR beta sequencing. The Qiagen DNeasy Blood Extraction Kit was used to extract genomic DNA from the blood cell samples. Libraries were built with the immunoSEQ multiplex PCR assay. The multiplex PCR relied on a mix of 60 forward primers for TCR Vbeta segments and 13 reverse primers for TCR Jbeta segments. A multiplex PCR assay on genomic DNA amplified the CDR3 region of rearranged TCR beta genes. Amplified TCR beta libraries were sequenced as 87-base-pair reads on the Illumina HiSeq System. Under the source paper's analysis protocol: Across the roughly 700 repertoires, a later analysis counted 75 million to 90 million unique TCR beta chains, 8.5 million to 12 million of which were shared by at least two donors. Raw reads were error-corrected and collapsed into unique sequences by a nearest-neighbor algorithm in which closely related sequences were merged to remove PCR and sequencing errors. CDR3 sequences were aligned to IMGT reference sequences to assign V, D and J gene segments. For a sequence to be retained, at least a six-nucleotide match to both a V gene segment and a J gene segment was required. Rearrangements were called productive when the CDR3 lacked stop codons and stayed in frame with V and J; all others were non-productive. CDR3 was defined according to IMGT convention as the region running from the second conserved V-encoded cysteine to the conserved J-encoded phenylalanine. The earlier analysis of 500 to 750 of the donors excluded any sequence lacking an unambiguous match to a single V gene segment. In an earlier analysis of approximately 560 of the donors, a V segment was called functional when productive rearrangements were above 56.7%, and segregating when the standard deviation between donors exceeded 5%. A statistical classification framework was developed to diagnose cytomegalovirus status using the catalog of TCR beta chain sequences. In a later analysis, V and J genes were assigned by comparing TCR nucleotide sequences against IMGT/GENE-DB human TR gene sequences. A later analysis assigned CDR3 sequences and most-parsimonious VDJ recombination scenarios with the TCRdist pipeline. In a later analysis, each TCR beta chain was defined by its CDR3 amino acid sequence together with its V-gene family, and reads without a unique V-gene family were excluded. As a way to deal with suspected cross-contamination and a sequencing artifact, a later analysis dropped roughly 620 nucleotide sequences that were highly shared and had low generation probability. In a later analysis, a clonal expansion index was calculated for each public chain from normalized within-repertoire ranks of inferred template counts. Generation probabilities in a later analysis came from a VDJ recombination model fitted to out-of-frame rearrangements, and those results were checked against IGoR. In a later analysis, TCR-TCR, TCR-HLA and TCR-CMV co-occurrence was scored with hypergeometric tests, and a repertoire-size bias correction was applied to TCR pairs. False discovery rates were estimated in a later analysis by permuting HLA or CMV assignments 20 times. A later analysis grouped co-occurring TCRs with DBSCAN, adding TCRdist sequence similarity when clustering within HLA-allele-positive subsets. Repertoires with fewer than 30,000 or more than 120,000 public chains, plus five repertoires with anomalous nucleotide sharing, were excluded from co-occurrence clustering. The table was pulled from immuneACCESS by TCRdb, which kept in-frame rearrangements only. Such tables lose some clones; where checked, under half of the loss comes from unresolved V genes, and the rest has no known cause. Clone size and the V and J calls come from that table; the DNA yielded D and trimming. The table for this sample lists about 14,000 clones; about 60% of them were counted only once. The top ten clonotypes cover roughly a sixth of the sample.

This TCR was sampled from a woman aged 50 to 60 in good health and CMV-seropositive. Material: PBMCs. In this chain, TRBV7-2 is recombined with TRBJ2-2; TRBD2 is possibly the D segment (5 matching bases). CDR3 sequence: CASIAGPAINTGELFF. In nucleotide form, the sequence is TGTGCCAGCATTGCGGGCCCAGCGATCAACACCGGGGAGCTGTTTTTT.